This entry lists 10 T cell receptor beta chains sequenced from one sample in a study of shared clonotypes between healthy human individuals. Here immunoSEQ multiplex PCR was the method, and the copy in TCRdb shows in-frame clones only, minus some. The sample includes about 2.1 million clones, roughly 91% of them seen just once. Terminally differentiated effector memory CD45RA+ cells were excluded by CCR7 positive selection of CD45RO-negative cells. Material for sequencing was naive CD8+ T cells from PBMCs. The receptors were gathered from a young man in good health. Some clones in this sample may be carry-over from other donors' samples.

V usage is TRBV5-5 and J usage is TRBJ2-7; weak D call: TRBD1 (6 bases). CDR1 SGHKS and CDR2 YYEKEE come from the germline V gene (reference sequence). Trimming left V 4 bases short and J 3 bases short, with 23 bases between. The CDR3 has 17 residues. The CDR3 DNA sequence: TGTGCCAGCAGCCTGAAACCAACAGGGCCACGAGTCTACGAGCAGTACTTC. Its translation: CASSLKPTGPRVYEQYF.

On this clone itself: The sample has other DNA sequences that encode this CDR3 too. The chain has TRBV19 and TRBJ2-5, with TRBD2 identical over 7 bases. Losses at the gene ends were 6 bases for V and 1 base for J; bases not matched to a gene: 2. Germline CDR1 and CDR2: LNHDA and SQIVND (reference sequence). The CDR3 length is 13 residues. CDR3 loop: CASRPGGQETQYF. The CDR3 nucleotides read TGTGCCAGTAGACCGGGGGGCCAAGAGACCCAGTACTTC.

Concerning this clone itself: Other DNA sequences in the same sample also yield this CDR3. The chain carries TRBV9 and TRBJ2-7, with a weak D call TRBD1 (5 bases). Germline V gene sequence: CDR1 SGDLS, CDR2 YYNGEE. V lost 4 bases and J lost 4, with 12 bases in between. The CDR3 covers 13 residues. The CDR3 DNA follows: TGTGCCAGCAGCCCAGGGCCTGGGTACGAGCAGTACTTC. Translating gives CASSPGPGYEQYF.

This chain links TRBV6-1 with TRBJ2-7; the match to TRBD2 covers 15 bases. Germline trimming cut 3 bases from V and 4 bases from J; bases unmatched to any gene: 7. Per germline, CDR1 MNHNS and CDR2 SASEGT. The CDR3 sequence is 17 residues long. CDR3: CASSEVGTSGRIYEQYF. DNA for the CDR3: TGTGCCAGCAGTGAGGTAGGGACTAGCGGGAGGATATACGAGCAGTACTTC.

The rearrangement links TRBV28 to TRBJ1-4, with a tentative D call TRBD1 (5 bases). Trimming pared 4 bases from V and 0 bases from J, leaving 12 bases between. This CDR3 has 16 residues. Germline-derived CDR1 and CDR2 are MDHEN and SYDVKM. The CDR3 loop reads CASSSGLESTNEKLFF. In DNA, the CDR3 is TGTGCCAGCAGTTCGGGACTTGAGTCAACTAATGAAAAACTGTTTTTT.

The chain links TRBV5-1 to TRBJ1-5, with D maybe TRBD1 (6 bases). The CDR3 loop spans 15 amino acids. The V and J ends lost 2 bases and 3 bases respectively, with 12 bases between them. The germline V gene encodes CDR1 SGHRS and CDR2 YFSETQ. The CDR3 coding sequence is TGCGCCAGCAGCTTAACGGGACACCCCAATCAGCCCCAGCATTTT. It codes for CASSLTGHPNQPQHF.

The V gene is TRBV7-9, the J gene TRBJ1-2; possible D gene TRBD1, 5 bases. Germline V gene data show CDR1 as SEHNR and CDR2 as FQNEAQ (reference sequence). This CDR3 comprises 13 residues. Trimming shortened V by 5 bases and J by 8 bases, and 15 bases separated the two germline ends. The CDR3 DNA is TGTGCCAGCAGCGCCGCAGGGCCTAAGGGCTACACCTTC. It specifies CASSAAGPKGYTF. Looking up the rest from reference TRBV7-9 and TRBJ1-2 gives the full variable domain: DTGVSQNPRHKITKRGQNVTFRCDPISEHNRLYWYRQTLGQGPEFLTYFQNEAQLEKSRLLSDRFSAERPKGSFSTLEIQRTEQGDSAMYLCASSAAGPKGYTFGSGTRLTVV.

The rearrangement uses TRBV4-1 and TRBJ1-2; possible D gene TRBD1, 5 bases. The CDR3 is made up of 16 amino acids. Germline V gene lookup returns CDR1 MGHRA and CDR2 YSYEKL. V was pared by 0 bases and J by 3 bases, with 14 bases between. In DNA, the CDR3 is TGCGCCAGCAGCCAAGAAATTTGGCAGGGCTACTATGGCTACACCTTC. Its translation: CASSQEIWQGYYGYTF.

The chain links TRBV28 to TRBJ2-1; TRBD2 is a possible D gene (7 bases). The CDR3 covers 13 residues. Germline-derived CDR1 and CDR2 are MDHEN and SYDVKM. Trimming shortened V by 7 bases and J by 6 bases, and 13 bases separated the two germline ends. CDR3 protein: CASNLGGGNEQFF. CDR3 nucleotide sequence: TGTGCCAGCAATCTAGGGGGGGGCAATGAGCAGTTCTTC. The variable domain in full, completed from reference TRBV28 and TRBJ2-1, reads DVKVTQSSRYLVKRTGEKVFLECVQDMDHENMFWYRQDPGLGLRLIYFSYDVKMKEKGDIPEGYSVSREKKERFSLILESASTNQTSMYLCASNLGGGNEQFFGPGTRLTVL.

The V and J genes are TRBV10-3 and TRBJ2-7; D is perhaps TRBD1 (6 bases). This CDR3 comprises 14 residues. Germline V gives CDR1 ENHRY, CDR2 SYGVKD. Trimming pared 4 bases from V and 2 bases from J, leaving 12 bases between. CDR3 coding DNA: TGTGCCATCAGTGGGCAGGGGATACCCTACGAGCAGTACTTC. Translated, it gives CAISGQGIPYEQYF.